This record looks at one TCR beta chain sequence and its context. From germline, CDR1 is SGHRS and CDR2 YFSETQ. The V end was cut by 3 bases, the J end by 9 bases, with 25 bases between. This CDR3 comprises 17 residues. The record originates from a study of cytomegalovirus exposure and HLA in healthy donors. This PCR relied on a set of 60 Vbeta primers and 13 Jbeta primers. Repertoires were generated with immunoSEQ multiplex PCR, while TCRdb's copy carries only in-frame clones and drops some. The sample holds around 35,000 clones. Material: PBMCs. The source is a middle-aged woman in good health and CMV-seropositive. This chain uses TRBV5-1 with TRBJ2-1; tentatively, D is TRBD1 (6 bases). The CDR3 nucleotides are TGCGCCAGCAGCTGGACCCCGGGACAACCCGAGGGTGGTGAGCAGTTCTTC. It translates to CASSWTPGQPEGGEQFF.